A single sample is the source of the 15 T cell receptor beta chains below, sequenced in a study of HIV-infected children after antiretroviral therapy interruption. Treatment noted: PENTA 11 planned treatment interruption arm or continuous ART arm. Unique molecular identifiers were included in an RNA-based 3' RACE TCR library. A single record per CDR3 protein comes from TCRdb applying MiXCR to the 3' RACE reads. The sample shows more than 85,000 distinct CDR3 sequences, about 6.9% of them seen only once. Specimen: CD45RA+ CD4+ T cells from PBMCs, pooled from several time points, collected from a donor given antiretroviral therapy, either interrupted or continuous. Subset denoted: naive CD4+ CD45RA+ CD45RO- T cells. These receptors were collected from a pool of human donors with HIV.

This clonotype was observed a few times. The genes are TRBV5-6 and TRBJ2-7; TRBD1 might be the D (6 bases). V was trimmed by 2 bases and J by 6 bases, leaving 15 bases between them. Germline-derived CDR1 and CDR2 are SGHDT and YYEEEE. The CDR3 runs to 14 residues. As DNA, the CDR3 is TGTGCCAGCAGCTTCACAGGGATAATTGGCGAGCAGTACTTC. Residues: CASSFTGIIGEQYF.

This clonotype was detected ten times or more. The rearrangement uses TRBV19 and TRBJ1-6; 7 positions agree with TRBD1. In germline, CDR1 is LNHDA, CDR2 SQIVND (reference sequence). The junction had 16 bases not matched to a gene; V was cut back by 7 bases and J by 7 bases. This CDR3 region has 17 residues. The CDR3 loop is CASTRIRQGGENSPLHF. The CDR3, as DNA: TGTGCCAGTACCCGAATAAGACAGGGTGGAGAGAATTCACCCCTCCACTTT.

This clonotype appeared many times. V and J are TRBV25-1 and TRBJ2-3; 8 bases agree with TRBD2. This CDR3 has 14 amino acids. Germline-derived CDR1 and CDR2 are MGHDK and SYGVNS. V was clipped by 9 bases and J by 6 bases; unmatched bases: 11. Here the CDR3 DNA reads TGTGCCAGGGTCGTGAGTGCTAGCGGGGATACGCAGTATTTT. Its protein product is CARVVSASGDTQYF.

This clonotype was counted many times. The chain couples TRBV3-1 to TRBJ1-6; D gene ambiguous. CDR3 length: 22 residues. V was clipped by 1 base and J by 6 bases, with 31 bases between them. Per germline, CDR1 LGHDT and CDR2 YNNKEL (reference sequence). In DNA, the CDR3 is TGTGCCAGCAGCCAAGGGATTTTCGGTAGCGTCCGCCCTAGCACCCTTAATTCACCCCTCCACTTT. Translation gives CASSQGIFGSVRPSTLNSPLHF. The variable domain in full, with the rest retrieved from reference TRBV3-1 and TRBJ1-6, is DTAVSQTPKYLVTQMGNDKSIKCEQNLGHDTMYWYKQDSKKFLKIMFSYNNKELIINETVPNRFSPKSPDKAHLNLHINSLELGDSAVYFCASSQGIFGSVRPSTLNSPLHFGNGTRLTVT.

This clonotype was seen at least ten times. V usage is TRBV7-2 and J usage is TRBJ2-5, with 16 bases that match TRBD2. Germline trimming cut 5 bases from V and 3 bases from J; bases unmatched to any gene: 12. The germline gives CDR1 SGHTA, CDR2 FQGNSA. The CDR3 is 19 amino acids. In DNA, the CDR3 is TGTGCCAGCAGCACTGCGACCGGGACTAGCGGGGGGGCCAAAGAGACCCAGTACTTC. It codes for CASSTATGTSGGAKETQYF.

This clonotype has ten or more counts. V gene TRBV5-5 combines with J gene TRBJ1-5; D unresolved. The CDR3 is made up of 17 amino acids. With 0 bases removed from V and 0 bases from J, the gap between germline ends came to 13 bases. Looked up from germline, CDR1 is SGHKS and CDR2 is YYEKEE (reference sequence). CDR3 nucleotides: TGTGCCAGCAGCTTGGATCTATGGAGTTATAGCAATCAGCCCCAGCATTTT. It translates to CASSLDLWSYSNQPQHF.

This clonotype has more than one count but fewer than ten. The J gene is TRBJ2-1, the V gene TRBV9; either TRBD1 or TRBD2 may fit D (6 bases each). The CDR3 is 13 residues long. The germline V and J ends were trimmed by 5 bases and 7 bases, with 13 bases remaining between them. From germline, CDR1 is SGDLS and CDR2 YYNGEE. The DNA for the CDR3 is TGTGCCAGCAGAAGGGGGGCCGATAATGAGCAGTTCTTC. This encodes CASRRGADNEQFF. Looking up the rest from reference TRBV9 and TRBJ2-1 gives the full variable domain: DSGVTQTPKHLITATGQRVTLRCSPRSGDLSVYWYQQSLDQGLQFLIQYYNGEERAKGNILERFSAQQFPDLHSELNLSSLELGDSALYFCASRRGADNEQFFGPGTRLTVL.

The chain uses TRBV12-3 or TRBV12-4 and TRBJ1-5; tentatively, D is TRBD1 (5 bases). With 8 bases removed from V and 4 bases from J, the gap between germline ends came to 9 bases. This CDR3 contains 12 residues. In nucleotides, the CDR3 is TGTGCCAGCCACGACAGTAATCAGCCCCAGCATTTT. Translated: CASHDSNQPQHF.

This clonotype was observed many times. The chain's CDR3 is CSVGRGYNEQFF. The CDR3, as DNA: TGCAGCGTTGGTCGGGGGTACAATGAGCAGTTCTTC. The chain employs TRBV29-1 and TRBJ2-1, with D possibly TRBD2 on 6 matching bases. The CDR3 totals 12 residues. V lost 4 bases and J lost 4, with 8 bases in between. Per germline, CDR1 SQVTM and CDR2 ANQGSEA.

This clonotype was counted ten times or more. V usage is TRBV12-3 or TRBV12-4 and J usage is TRBJ1-2; D gene unclear. V lost 3 bases and J 8 bases, leaving 19 bases between the germline ends. CDR3 size: 15 residues. The CDR3 sequence: CASSFGGPLVGGYTF. The CDR3 DNA sequence: TGTGCCAGCAGTTTCGGAGGGCCCCTCGTGGGCGGCTACACCTTC.

This clonotype was counted many times. V and J are TRBV27 and TRBJ1-1; D unclear. The CDR3 runs to 17 residues. Per the germline V gene, CDR1 is MNHEY and CDR2 is SMNVEV (reference sequence). V lost 4 bases and J 1 base, leaving 19 bases between the germline ends. The CDR3 reads CASSSAGLLQGNTEAFF. In DNA form, the CDR3 reads TGTGCCAGCAGTTCCGCAGGACTCTTACAAGGGAACACTGAAGCTTTCTTT.

This clonotype was counted at least ten times. This chain connects TRBV19 to TRBJ2-7, with TRBD1 matching 7 bases. V shed 4 bases, J shed 2 bases, and the junction held 11 bases outside the gene matches. The CDR3 has 16 amino acids. Germline loops: CDR1 LNHDA, CDR2 SQIVND (reference sequence). CDR3 bases: TGTGCCAGTAGTACTGGGACAGCCTACAGCCCCTACGAGCAGTACTTC. It is translated as CASSTGTAYSPYEQYF.

This clonotype turned up a few times. This chain links TRBV5-1 with TRBJ2-7; the D gene is possibly TRBD1 (5 bases). Looked up from germline, CDR1 is SGHRS and CDR2 is YFSETQ. Between the trimmed V and J ends, which lost 0 bases and 5 bases, there was a span of 12 bases. This CDR3 comprises 14 residues. For the CDR3, the DNA is TGCGCCAGCAGCTTGGAGCGCAGGGCCGACGAGCAGTACTTC. It specifies CASSLERRADEQYF. The full variable domain, in which reference TRBV5-1 and TRBJ2-7 provide the parts outside the CDR3, is KAGVTQTPRYLIKTRGQQVTLSCSPISGHRSVSWYQQTPGQGLQFLFEYFSETQRNKGNFPGRFSGRQFSNSRSEMNVSTLELGDSALYLCASSLERRADEQYFGPGTRLTVT.

This clonotype showed up many times. This chain joins TRBV29-1 and TRBJ1-6; D gene unclear. From germline, CDR1 is SQVTM and CDR2 ANQGSEA. The CDR3 extends over 14 amino acids. V was cut by 4 bases and J by 5 bases, with 12 bases left in between. CDR3 nucleotide sequence: TGCAGCGTTGTAGAAAGCGGCCATAATTCACCCCTCCACTTT. The encoded protein is CSVVESGHNSPLHF.

This clonotype was observed at least ten times. This sequence joins TRBV12-3 or TRBV12-4 and TRBJ1-1; D is undetermined. The V end was cut by 4 bases, the J end by 7 bases, with 10 bases between. The CDR3 loop spans 12 amino acids. CDR3 nucleotide sequence: TGTGCCAGCAGTTGGACGGGGAGTGAAGCTTTCTTT. It codes for CASSWTGSEAFF.